The clone carrying this T cell receptor (beta chain) was seen only a few times. Described time point: sample taken at primary tumor resection. Sequencing was performed on whole RNA extracted from tumor and nontumor lung tissue, or from frozen PBMC, and the material was left unsorted. Samples came from roughly 75 TRACERx patients with untreated early-stage lung cancer. This entry belongs to a study of spatial heterogeneity in lung cancer. The overall study: The study consistently detected more beta-chain than alpha-chain sequences. The study observed each unique TCR and UMI combination more than ten times on average in raw reads.

This CDR3 has 15 amino acids. The germline gives CDR1 SGDLS, CDR2 YYNGEE. Trimming cost V 0 bases and J 3 bases, with 7 bases left between them. Unique molecular identifiers tagged every individual TCR cDNA molecule. Using its own MiXCR run on the 5' RACE reads, TCRdb lists one record per CDR3 protein. The sample consists of tens of thousands of distinct CDR3 sequences, roughly 12% of them appearing once. This chain links TRBV9 with TRBJ1-6; D is uncertain. This sequence was found in a male donor with early-stage non-small cell lung cancer. The source material was PBMCs, sampled at surgery. The CDR3, as DNA: TGTGCCAGCAGCGTAGGCCAGTACTATAATTCACCCCTCCACTTT. The encoded protein is CASSVGQYYNSPLHF.